Below, 28 T cell receptor beta chains from the same sample are listed, as sequenced in a study of PD-L1 blockade in urothelial cancer. Time point of the sample: pretreatment peripheral blood. TCRdb's table, derived via immunoSEQ multiplex PCR, lists solely in-frame clones and lacks some. Among about 87,000 clones listed, 84% were seen once. The specimen comprised PBMCs, sampled around atezolizumab (anti-PD-L1) treatment. The receptors derive from a man aged 60 to 69 with urothelial cancer.

The chain couples TRBV30 to TRBJ1-4; D might be TRBD1 (5 bases). The CDR3 is made up of 12 amino acids. Germline CDR1 reads GTSNPN; CDR2 reads SVGIG (reference sequence). Trimming took off 5 bases at V and 8 bases at J, with 12 bases between the two ends. CDR3 nucleotides: TGTGCCTGGGGGGGGATAGCAGAAAAACTGTTTTTT. It yields the protein CAWGGIAEKLFF.

This chain links TRBV18 with TRBJ2-3; TRBD2 agrees at 9 bases. The CDR3 spans 16 residues. Germline V gives CDR1 KGHSH, CDR2 LQKENI. V shed 0 bases and J 1 base; nucleotides not matched to a gene: 2. For the CDR3, the DNA is TGTGCCAGCTCACCACCGGGCGGGGGGGGCACAGATACGCAGTATTTT. Encoded protein: CASSPPGGGGTDTQYF.

This chain uses TRBV28 with TRBJ2-5, with 9 bases aligning to TRBD1. Germline assignment: CDR1 MDHEN and CDR2 SYDVKM. V lost 3 bases and J lost 1; bases outside the gene matches: 15. CDR3 size: 19 residues. The CDR3 region is CASSFWTGDTANLQETQYF. The CDR3 DNA is TGTGCCAGCAGTTTCTGGACAGGGGACACCGCTAACCTCCAAGAGACCCAGTACTTC.

The CDR3 here is CASTSPGLRQETQYF. Here the CDR3 DNA reads TGTGCCAGCACCTCCCCGGGACTCCGGCAAGAGACCCAGTACTTC. The V and J genes are TRBV28 and TRBJ2-5; the D gene is possibly TRBD2 (6 bases). CDR1 MDHEN and CDR2 SYDVKM come from the germline V gene. V shed 7 bases and J shed 2 bases, with 17 bases lying between them. The CDR3 is 15 residues long.

The genes are TRBV7-3 and TRBJ2-1; 7 positions match TRBD1. CDR3 length: 14 amino acids. Germline CDR1 and CDR2: SGHTA and FQGTGA. V lost 2 bases, J lost 8 bases, and 6 bases stayed unmatched. The CDR3 bases are TGTGCCAGCAGCTTAGAAAGGGGGCCCCATGAGCAGTTCTTC. This translates into CASSLERGPHEQFF.

The genes are TRBV5-4 and TRBJ2-5; 9 nucleotides match TRBD1. Per the germline V gene, CDR1 is SGHNT and CDR2 is YYREEE (reference sequence). V lost 5 bases, J lost 6 bases, and 11 bases stayed unmatched. CDR3 length: 15 residues. CDR3 coding DNA: TGTGCCAGCAGGCTGGGCGGGGACAGGGAGAAGACCCAGTACTTC. This codes for CASRLGGDREKTQYF.

The rearrangement joins TRBV9 to TRBJ2-5; possibly TRBD1 for D (5 bases). CDR3 length equals 13 residues. The V gene lost 0 bases and the J gene lost 13 bases, with 16 bases spanning the gap. Germline V gene lookup returns CDR1 SGDLS and CDR2 YYNGEE. CDR3 DNA sequence: TGTGCCAGCAGCGTAGTCCCTAAGGACACGCTGTACTTC. This gives the protein CASSVVPKDTLYF. Drawing the rest from reference TRBV9 and TRBJ2-5, the complete variable domain is DSGVTQTPKHLITATGQRVTLRCSPRSGDLSVYWYQQSLDQGLQFLIQYYNGEERAKGNILERFSAQQFPDLHSELNLSSLELGDSALYFCASSVVPKDTLYFGPGTRLLVL.

This chain links TRBV28 with TRBJ1-6, with 7 bases matching TRBD1. The CDR3 is 15 amino acids. CDR1 is MDHEN and CDR2 is SYDVKM in the germline V gene. J was trimmed by 9 bases and V by 3 bases; bases with no gene match: 8. CDR3: CASSFRDRATSPLHF. The CDR3 DNA sequence: TGTGCCAGCAGTTTTCGAGACAGGGCGACTTCACCCCTCCACTTT.

V gene TRBV14 combines with J gene TRBJ1-1; TRBD1 aligns across 8 bases. This CDR3 contains 13 residues. Germline CDR1 is SGHDN and CDR2 is FVKESK. The V segment lost 4 bases and the J segment 8 bases; nucleotides outside the gene matches: 6. The CDR3 DNA sequence: TGTGCCAGCAGCCCCCGGACAGGGTGGGAAGCTTTCTTT. Translating gives CASSPRTGWEAFF.

V gene TRBV5-5 combines with J gene TRBJ2-1; 8 bases agree with TRBD2. The CDR3 is 16 amino acids. Unmatched junction bases numbered 9, after V lost 0 bases and J lost 7 bases. CDR1 and CDR2 from the germline V gene are SGHKS and YYEKEE (reference sequence). The CDR3 DNA sequence: TGTGCCAGCAGCTTGGGTAGCGGGGTCTCGGGTAATGAGCAGTTCTTC. Translated, it gives CASSLGSGVSGNEQFF.

J is TRBJ2-1 and V is TRBV25-1; 7 bases line up with TRBD2. This CDR3 spans 15 amino acids. Germline CDR1 and CDR2: MGHDK and SYGVNS. After removal of 4 bases from V and 2 bases from J, the junction contained 5 bases not matched to a gene. The DNA of the CDR3 is TGTGCCAGCAGTGGGTCGGGGGGTCCCTACAATGAGCAGTTCTTC. It encodes CASSGSGGPYNEQFF.

The V gene is TRBV7-8, the J gene TRBJ1-4, with D perhaps TRBD1 (5 bases). The germline gives CDR1 SGHVS, CDR2 FQNEAQ. V lost 1 base, J lost 7 bases, and 19 bases lay in between. The CDR3 length is 17 residues. The CDR3 spells CASSLGGSGGFIEKLFF. The CDR3 region has the DNA TGTGCCAGCAGCTTAGGGGGCAGCGGGGGTTTTATTGAAAAACTGTTTTTT.

This chain joins TRBV6-1 and TRBJ1-2; D is unclear. Germline lookup yields CDR1 MNHNS and CDR2 SASEGT. This CDR3 comprises 11 residues. Trimming took 7 bases from V and 4 from J, leaving 7 bases between them. The CDR3 is CASTGGYGYTF. The CDR3 DNA reads as TGTGCCAGCACAGGTGGCTATGGCTACACCTTC.

The V gene is TRBV28, the J gene TRBJ2-5; D is possibly TRBD2 (6 bases). The CDR3 is 15 residues long. V gave up 2 bases and J gave up 5 bases, with 15 bases separating them. Germline CDR1 reads MDHEN; CDR2 reads SYDVKM. The CDR3 protein is CASSLAGRTVETQYF. The CDR3 coding sequence is TGTGCCAGCAGTTTAGCGGGACGGACGGTGGAGACCCAGTACTTC.

The V gene is TRBV4-3, the J gene TRBJ2-1, with 7 bases fitting TRBD2. CDR3 size: 15 residues. Germline V CDR1 and CDR2: LGHNA, YSLEER. J lost 8 bases, V lost 5 bases, and 12 bases had no gene match. The CDR3 sequence is CASSFEWREWDEQFF. CDR3 nucleotide sequence: TGCGCCAGCAGCTTTGAGTGGCGGGAGTGGGATGAGCAGTTCTTC.

The rearrangement joins TRBV11-2 to TRBJ2-2; unclear D gene. This CDR3 has 13 residues. CDR1 and CDR2 from the germline V gene are SGHAT and FQNNGV. Deletions cut 3 bases from V and 7 bases from J, with 9 bases between. The CDR3 DNA reads TGTGCCAGCAGCTTGGTTGTCGGCGGGGAGCTGTTTTTT. Translated: CASSLVVGGELFF.

The chain employs TRBV7-2 and TRBJ1-3, with D hard to call. Trimming cost V 2 bases and J 0 bases, with 11 bases left between them. The germline V gene encodes CDR1 SGHTA and CDR2 FQGNSA. The CDR3 runs to 16 residues. The CDR3 DNA is TGTGCCAGCAGCTTAAAACAGATTACCTCTGGAAACACCATATATTTT. Translation: CASSLKQITSGNTIYF.

The chain couples TRBV7-2 to TRBJ2-1; 8 nucleotides line up with TRBD2. The CDR3 runs to 15 residues. Losses at the gene ends were 1 base for V and 2 bases for J; bases not matched to a gene: 1. The germline V gene encodes CDR1 SGHTA and CDR2 FQGNSA. CDR3 region: CASSLGGRTYNEQFF. For the CDR3, the DNA is TGTGCCAGCAGCTTAGGCGGGAGGACCTACAATGAGCAGTTCTTC.

V and J are TRBV7-2 and TRBJ2-2, with 8 bases lining up with TRBD2. Germline CDR1 and CDR2: SGHTA and FQGNSA. This CDR3 is built from 15 residues. Losses at the gene ends were 6 bases for V and 4 bases for J; bases not matched to a gene: 7. For the CDR3, the DNA is TGTGCCAGCAGTCTTTCAGCGGGGGTCACCGGGGAGCTGTTTTTT. As protein: CASSLSAGVTGELFF.

The chain has TRBV9 and TRBJ2-5; weak D call: TRBD1 (6 bases). The CDR3 loop spans 14 amino acids. Trimming shortened V by 4 bases and J by 4 bases, and 14 bases separated the two germline ends. Per germline, CDR1 SGDLS and CDR2 YYNGEE. This CDR3 reads CASSPGQWGETQYF. In DNA, the CDR3 is TGTGCCAGCAGCCCAGGACAGTGGGGAGAGACCCAGTACTTC.

V gene TRBV6-4 combines with J gene TRBJ2-7; 13 bases align to TRBD2. The V segment lost 0 bases and the J segment 6 bases; nucleotides outside the gene matches: 2. This CDR3 comprises 15 residues. Germline V CDR1 and CDR2: MRHNA, SNTAGT. CDR3 bases: TGTGCCAGCAGTGACTCGACTAGCGGGGGGACCGAGCAGTACTTC. Translated: CASSDSTSGGTEQYF.

This clone came up a few times. The V call is TRBV5-1, the J call TRBJ2-3, with a tentative D call TRBD2 (7 bases). CDR3 size: 14 residues. Germline CDR1 reads SGHRS; CDR2 reads YFSETQ. Between the trimmed V and J ends, which lost 2 bases and 2 bases, there was a span of 9 bases. The CDR3 reads CASSFGGPTDTQYF. The CDR3 DNA is TGCGCCAGCAGCTTCGGGGGGCCCACAGATACGCAGTATTTT.

This sequence joins TRBV6-1 and TRBJ2-2; 9 nucleotides line up with TRBD2. The CDR3 length is 15 residues. J was trimmed by 4 bases and V by 6 bases; bases with no gene match: 6. Germline values: CDR1 MNHNS, CDR2 SASEGT. The CDR3 reads CASRGLARTTGELFF. As DNA, the CDR3 is TGTGCCAGCAGAGGACTAGCGAGAACCACCGGGGAGCTGTTTTTT.

This chain uses TRBV6-5 with TRBJ2-5, with 7 bases lining up with TRBD1. Germline V gene sequence: CDR1 MNHEY, CDR2 SVGAGI. CDR3 length: 14 residues. V shed 8 bases, J shed 6 bases, and the junction held 12 bases outside the gene matches. The CDR3 DNA follows: TGTGCCAGCGGCTCTACAGGGGTTGGGAAGACCCAGTACTTC. Translated: CASGSTGVGKTQYF.

The chain joins TRBV18 to TRBJ1-1, with D maybe TRBD1 (6 bases). V lost 5 bases and J lost 8, with 12 bases in between. This CDR3 spans 12 amino acids. The germline gives CDR1 KGHSH, CDR2 LQKENI. The CDR3 DNA sequence: TGTGCCAGCTCATCCATCCAGGGGGAAGCTTTCTTT. The encoded protein is CASSSIQGEAFF.

This clone has only a few counts. This sequence joins TRBV15 and TRBJ2-7; 7 bases map to TRBD1. This CDR3 has 15 residues. Germline CDR1 is LNHNV and CDR2 is YYDKDF (reference sequence). V lost 5 bases to trimming and J lost 0 bases; unmatched junction nucleotides: 7. The CDR3 DNA reads TGTGCCACCAGCCCCCTTGAGGGGGCCTCCTACGAGCAGTACTTC. Its protein is CATSPLEGASYEQYF.

The rearrangement joins TRBV9 to TRBJ1-2, with 10 bases aligning to TRBD1. Germline trimming cut 3 bases from V and 6 bases from J; bases unmatched to any gene: 8. This CDR3 has 15 amino acids. The germline CDR1 and CDR2 sequences are SGDLS and YYNGEE. CDR3 amino acids: CASSGPDRGKNGYTF. The CDR3 DNA sequence: TGTGCCAGCAGCGGCCCGGACAGGGGGAAGAATGGCTACACCTTC.

This clone showed up just once. This sequence joins TRBV6-6 and TRBJ1-4; D is perhaps TRBD1 (5 bases). Germline CDR1 MNHNY, CDR2 SVGAGI (reference sequence). Trimming cost V 4 bases and J 5 bases, with 14 bases left between them. The CDR3 covers 15 residues. The CDR3: CASSSPDKGNEKLFF. CDR3 nucleotide sequence: TGTGCCAGCAGTTCTCCGGACAAAGGGAATGAAAAACTGTTTTTT.